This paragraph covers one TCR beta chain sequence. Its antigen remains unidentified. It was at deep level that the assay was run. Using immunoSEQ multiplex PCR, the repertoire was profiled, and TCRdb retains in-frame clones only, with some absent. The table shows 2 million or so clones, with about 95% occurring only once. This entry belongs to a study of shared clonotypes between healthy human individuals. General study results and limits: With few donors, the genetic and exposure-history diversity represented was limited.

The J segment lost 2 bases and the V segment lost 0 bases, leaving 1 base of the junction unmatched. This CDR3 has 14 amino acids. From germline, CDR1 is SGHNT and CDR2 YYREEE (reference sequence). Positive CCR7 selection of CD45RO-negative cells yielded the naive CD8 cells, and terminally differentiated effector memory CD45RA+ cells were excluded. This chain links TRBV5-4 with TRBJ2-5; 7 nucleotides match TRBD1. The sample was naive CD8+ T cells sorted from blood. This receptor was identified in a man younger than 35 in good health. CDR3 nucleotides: TGTGCCAGCAGCTTGGAGGGACAGCAAGAGACCCAGTACTTC. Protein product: CASSLEGQQETQYF.